The clone carrying this TCR beta chain appeared a few times. Its antigen is still unknown. CDR1 and CDR2 from the germline V gene are DFQATT and SNEGSKA (reference sequence). The V and J ends lost 6 bases and 1 base, in that order; junction bases with no gene match: 9. The CDR3 extends over 14 amino acids. The data originate from a study of post-analysis software for immune sequencing data. Study-wide points: For normalized Chao1 diversity, multiple sclerosis patients scored significantly lower than controls did. A few TRBV segments (TRBV5-6, TRBV5-1 and TRBV20-1 among them) occurred more frequently in patients than in controls.

Unique molecular identifiers were carried by the TCR beta cDNA libraries. Each CDR3 protein is one row after TCRdb ran MiXCR on the PCR reads. The sample carries about 540,000 distinct CDR3 sequences, around a third recorded once. The TCR sequence derives from a girl aged 2-17 years with multiple sclerosis. The chain employs TRBV20-1 and TRBJ2-7; 7 bases fit TRBD1. Sequencing was performed on blood. The CDR3: CSANTGDSSYEQYF. The CDR3 DNA is TGCAGTGCAAATACAGGGGATAGTTCCTACGAGCAGTACTTC.